Presented here are 7 T cell receptor beta chains from one specimen sequenced in a study of radiotherapy plus CTLA-4 blockade in lung cancer (dated by TCRdb to 2016 to 2019). Libraries came from the immunoSEQ multiplex PCR assay. TCRdb holds this immuneACCESS table with in-frame rearrangements only. Some clones are missing; in checked studies, unresolved V genes explain under half, and the rest has no known cause. This sample holds about 100,000 clones; about 83% were observed only once. The ten largest make up 0.75% to 0.85% of the sample. This material consisted of peripheral blood, taken from a patient treated with radiotherapy plus ipilimumab. The receptor set was obtained from a human donor with non-small cell lung cancer who had stable disease on radiotherapy plus ipilimumab.

The V and J genes are TRBV6-1 and TRBJ2-1; TRBD2 agrees at 9 bases. The CDR3 runs to 19 residues. CDR1 and CDR2 from the germline V gene are MNHNS and SASEGT. V trimming: 1 base; J trimming: 2 bases; junction bases outside the gene matches: 12. CDR3 DNA: TGTGCCAGCAGTGAAGTCCCCCGGACTAGCGCTGGACCCTACAATGAGCAGTTCTTC. Translation: CASSEVPRTSAGPYNEQFF.

The chain has TRBV5-1 and TRBJ1-4; perhaps TRBD1 as D (5 bases). CDR1 SGHRS and CDR2 YFSETQ come from the germline V gene. V was pared by 5 bases and J by 4 bases, with 12 bases between. CDR3 size: 14 residues. In nucleotides, the CDR3 is TGCGCCAGCAGTCGACAGTTCGATAATGAAAAACTGTTTTTT. Its translation is CASSRQFDNEKLFF.

This chain links TRBV27 with TRBJ2-7; TRBD1 agrees at 11 bases. V lost 6 bases, J lost 0 bases, and 10 bases stayed unmatched. Germline V gene sequence: CDR1 MNHEY, CDR2 SMNVEV (reference sequence). This CDR3 is built from 17 residues. CDR3 DNA: TGTGCCAGCAGAGCCGGGACAGGGGGTTTTTTCTCCTACGAGCAGTACTTC. Translation gives CASRAGTGGFFSYEQYF.

The chain carries TRBV19 and TRBJ2-7, with 11 bases identical to TRBD1. Germline CDR1 and CDR2: LNHDA and SQIVND (reference sequence). The CDR3 sequence is 15 residues long. The J segment lost 2 bases and the V segment lost 10 bases, leaving 10 bases of the junction unmatched. This chain's CDR3 is CATQSGTGGTYEQYF. The CDR3 DNA reads TGTGCCACCCAGTCCGGGACAGGGGGGACCTACGAGCAGTACTTC.

The chain carries TRBV6-1 and TRBJ2-7; a possible D gene is TRBD1 (5 bases). Germline loops: CDR1 MNHNS, CDR2 SASEGT. V gave up 10 bases and J gave up 0 bases, with 19 bases separating them. The CDR3 runs to 15 residues. The CDR3 coding sequence is TGTGCCATCGAAGGTGGGCAGGGCTTCTCCTACGAGCAGTACTTC. Protein sequence: CAIEGGQGFSYEQYF.

V and J are TRBV7-9 and TRBJ2-7; 9 bases line up with TRBD1. CDR1 is SEHNR, CDR2 FQNEAQ, per germline (reference sequence). CDR3 length equals 16 residues. Trimming cost V 3 bases and J 1 base; bases outside gene matches: 7. CDR3 in DNA: TGTGCCAGCAGCTTCTTACGGGACAGGGCATCCTACGAGCAGTACTTC. This gives the protein CASSFLRDRASYEQYF.

The genes are TRBV30 and TRBJ2-1; D is uncertain. This CDR3 contains 12 residues. Germline CDR1 and CDR2: GTSNPN and SVGIG (reference sequence). V lost 0 bases, J lost 10 bases, and 10 bases lay in between. The CDR3 is CAWSVITREQFF. Written as DNA, the CDR3 is TGTGCCTGGAGTGTAATTACTCGAGAGCAGTTCTTC. The full variable domain, its missing parts supplied by reference TRBV30 and TRBJ2-1, is SQTIHQWPATLVQPVGSPLSLECTVEGTSNPNLYWYRQAAGRGLQLLFYSVGIGQISSEVPQNLSASRPQDRQFILSSKKLLLSDSGFYLCAWSVITREQFFGPGTRLTVL.